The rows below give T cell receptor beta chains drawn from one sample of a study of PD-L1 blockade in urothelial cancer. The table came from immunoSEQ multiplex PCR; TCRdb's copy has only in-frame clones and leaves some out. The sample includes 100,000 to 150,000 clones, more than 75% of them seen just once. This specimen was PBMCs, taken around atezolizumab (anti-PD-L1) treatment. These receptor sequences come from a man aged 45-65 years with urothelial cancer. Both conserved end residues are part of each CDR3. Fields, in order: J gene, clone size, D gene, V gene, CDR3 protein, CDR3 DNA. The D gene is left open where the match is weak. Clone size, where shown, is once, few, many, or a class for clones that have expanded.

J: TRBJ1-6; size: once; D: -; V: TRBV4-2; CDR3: CASSQDFTSGNSPLHF; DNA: TGTGCCAGCAGCCAAGATTTCACCTCGGGTAATTCACCCCTCCACTTT
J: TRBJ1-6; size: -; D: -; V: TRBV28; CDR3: CASSLMQGIYSPLHF; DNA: TGTGCCAGCAGTTTAATGCAGGGGATCTATTCACCCCTCCACTTT
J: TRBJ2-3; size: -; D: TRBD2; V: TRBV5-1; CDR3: CASTVAGGDTQYF; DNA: TGCGCCAGCACGGTAGCGGGAGGAGATACGCAGTATTTT
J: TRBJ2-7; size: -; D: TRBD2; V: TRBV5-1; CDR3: CTSMVGGPEKEQYF; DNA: TGCACCAGCATGGTGGGAGGGCCGGAGAAAGAGCAGTACTTC
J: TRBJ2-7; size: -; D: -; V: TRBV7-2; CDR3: CASSLGPSLNYEQYF; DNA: TGTGCCAGCAGCTTAGGGCCGTCCCTGAACTACGAGCAGTACTTC
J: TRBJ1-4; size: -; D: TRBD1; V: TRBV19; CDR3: CASSPGTADEKLFF; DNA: TGTGCCAGTAGTCCCGGGACAGCTGATGAAAAACTGTTTTTT
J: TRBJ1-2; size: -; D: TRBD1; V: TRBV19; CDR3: CASSMGTGYSTNYGYTF; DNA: TGTGCCAGTAGTATGGGGACAGGGTATTCGACTAACTATGGCTACACCTTC
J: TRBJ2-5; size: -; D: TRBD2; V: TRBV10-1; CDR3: CASSEYRTSGRMTQYF; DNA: TGCGCCAGCAGTGAGTATAGGACTAGCGGGAGGATGACCCAGTACTTC
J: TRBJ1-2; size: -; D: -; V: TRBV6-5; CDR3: CASRLTGSLGYTF; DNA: TGTGCCAGCAGGCTAACAGGGTCGTTGGGCTACACCTTC
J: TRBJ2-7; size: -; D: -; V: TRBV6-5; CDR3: CASSLKQGYEQYF; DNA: TGTGCCAGCAGTTTAAAACAGGGCTACGAGCAGTACTTC
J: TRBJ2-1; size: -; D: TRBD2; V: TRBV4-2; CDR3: CASSQDGGRGYNEQFF; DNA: TGTGCCAGCAGCCAAGATGGCGGGAGGGGGTACAATGAGCAGTTCTTC
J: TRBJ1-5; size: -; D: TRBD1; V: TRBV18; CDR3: CASSPGQNQPQHF; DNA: TGTGCCAGCTCACCGGGACAGAATCAGCCCCAGCATTTT
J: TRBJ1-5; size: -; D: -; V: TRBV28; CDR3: CASSSSGNQPQHF; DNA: TGTGCCAGCAGTTCCTCGGGGAATCAGCCCCAGCATTTT
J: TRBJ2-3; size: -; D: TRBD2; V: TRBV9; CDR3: CASSVDPRTSGTDTQYF; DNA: TGTGCCAGCAGCGTAGACCCCAGAACTAGCGGCACAGATACGCAGTATTTT
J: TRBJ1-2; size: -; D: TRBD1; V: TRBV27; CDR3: CASSPWDRVGGYTF; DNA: TGTGCCAGCAGTCCCTGGGACAGGGTTGGGGGCTACACCTTC
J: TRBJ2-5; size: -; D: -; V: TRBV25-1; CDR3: CASSVQGSETQYF; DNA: TGTGCCAGCAGTGTGCAGGGGTCAGAGACCCAGTACTTC
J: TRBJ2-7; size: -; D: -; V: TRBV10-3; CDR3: CAIGSSYEQYF; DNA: TGTGCCATCGGGAGCTCCTACGAGCAGTACTTC
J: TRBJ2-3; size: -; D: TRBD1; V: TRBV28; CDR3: CASATSYRGFTDTQYF; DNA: TGTGCCAGCGCTACCTCGTACAGGGGCTTCACAGATACGCAGTATTTT
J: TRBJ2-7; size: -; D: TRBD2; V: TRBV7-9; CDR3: CASSSTSGGYEQYF; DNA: TGTGCCAGCAGCTCGACTAGCGGGGGCTACGAGCAGTACTTC
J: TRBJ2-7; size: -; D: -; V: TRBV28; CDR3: CASSDQVVEQYF; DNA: TGTGCCAGCAGTGATCAGGTGGTCGAGCAGTACTTC
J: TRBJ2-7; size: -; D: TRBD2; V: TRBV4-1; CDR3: CASSQKTSGGPYEQYF; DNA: TGCGCCAGCAGCCAAAAGACCTCGGGAGGGCCCTACGAGCAGTACTTC
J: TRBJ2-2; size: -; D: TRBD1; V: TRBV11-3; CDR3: CASSLDVRGQAVTGELFF; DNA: TGTGCCAGCAGCTTAGATGTTCGGGGACAGGCTGTGACCGGGGAGCTGTTTTTT
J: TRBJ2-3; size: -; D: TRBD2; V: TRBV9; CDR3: CASSHGTSGRWTDTQYF; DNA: TGTGCCAGCAGCCACGGGACTAGCGGGAGGTGGACAGATACGCAGTATTTT
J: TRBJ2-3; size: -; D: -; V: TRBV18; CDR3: CASSFGSDTQYF; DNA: TGTGCCAGCTCGTTCGGGTCAGATACGCAGTATTTT
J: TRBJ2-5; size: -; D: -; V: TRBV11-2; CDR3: CASSLVGGPWETQYF; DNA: TGTGCCAGCAGCTTAGTTGGGGGCCCGTGGGAGACCCAGTACTTC
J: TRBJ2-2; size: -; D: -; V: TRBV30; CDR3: CAWSIGGDVTGELFF; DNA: TGTGCCTGGAGTATAGGGGGAGACGTCACCGGGGAGCTGTTTTTT
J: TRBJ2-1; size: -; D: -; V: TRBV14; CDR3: CASSQKIRQYNEQFF; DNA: TGTGCCAGCAGCCAAAAAATTCGACAGTACAATGAGCAGTTCTTC
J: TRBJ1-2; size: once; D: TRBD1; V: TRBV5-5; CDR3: CASSLRTGANYGYTF; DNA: TGTGCCAGCAGCTTGAGGACAGGGGCAAACTATGGCTACACCTTC
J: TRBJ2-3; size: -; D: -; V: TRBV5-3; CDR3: CASSFQGPDTQYF; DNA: TGTGCCAGCAGCTTCCAGGGGCCAGATACGCAGTATTTT
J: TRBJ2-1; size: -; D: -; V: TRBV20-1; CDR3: CSRRGGDRNLF; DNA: TGCAGTCGCCGTGGAGGGGACCGCAATCTCTTC
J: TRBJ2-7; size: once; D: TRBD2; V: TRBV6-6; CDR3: CASSSTSGRSYEQYF; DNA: TGTGCCAGCAGCTCTACTAGCGGGAGATCCTACGAGCAGTACTTC
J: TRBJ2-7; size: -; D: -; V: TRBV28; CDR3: CASSLYSGQTSYEQYF; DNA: TGTGCCAGCAGCCTTTATTCAGGACAGACTTCCTACGAGCAGTACTTC
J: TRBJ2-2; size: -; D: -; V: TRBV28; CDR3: CASSLGSSGLTGELFF; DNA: TGTGCCAGCAGTCTCGGGTCCTCGGGACTCACCGGGGAGCTGTTTTTT
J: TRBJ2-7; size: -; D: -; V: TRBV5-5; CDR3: CASSGGLHGGEQYF; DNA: TGTGCCAGCAGCGGCGGACTCCACGGAGGCGAGCAGTACTTC
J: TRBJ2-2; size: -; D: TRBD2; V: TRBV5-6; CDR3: CASSAGLASWELFF; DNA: TGTGCCAGCAGCGCGGGACTAGCCTCGTGGGAGCTGTTTTTT
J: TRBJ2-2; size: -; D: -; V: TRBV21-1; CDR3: CASSTRLRTGELFF; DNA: TGTGCCAGCAGCACCCGACTCCGAACCGGGGAGCTGTTTTTT
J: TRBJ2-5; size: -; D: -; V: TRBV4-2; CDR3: CASSQGLGSIRTQYF; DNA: TGTGCCAGCAGCCAAGGACTAGGCTCAATACGGACCCAGTACTTC
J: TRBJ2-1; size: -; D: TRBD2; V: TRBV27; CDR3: CASSLSWTSGGNEQFF; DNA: TGTGCCAGCAGTTTATCCTGGACTAGCGGGGGCAATGAGCAGTTCTTC
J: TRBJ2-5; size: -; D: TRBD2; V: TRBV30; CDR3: CAWSVSLAGRETQYF; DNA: TGTGCCTGGAGTGTCTCCCTAGCGGGAAGAGAGACCCAGTACTTC
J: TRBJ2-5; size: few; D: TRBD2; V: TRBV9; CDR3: CASSAQGGETQYF; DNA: TGTGCCAGCAGCGCCCAGGGAGGGGAGACCCAGTACTTC
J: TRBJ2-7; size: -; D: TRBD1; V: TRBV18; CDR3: CASSLEETGSSYEQYF; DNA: TGTGCCAGCTCACTAGAGGAGACAGGGTCCTCCTACGAGCAGTACTTC
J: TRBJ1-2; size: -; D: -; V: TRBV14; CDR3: CASSHGTRGYTF; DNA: TGTGCCAGCAGCCATGGGACTCGGGGCTACACCTTC
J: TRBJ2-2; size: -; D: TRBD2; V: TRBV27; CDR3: CASSFTGRVIGELFF; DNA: TGTGCCAGCAGTTTTACCGGGAGGGTTATCGGGGAGCTGTTTTTT